These 17 T cell receptor beta chains came from one sample sequenced in a study of shared clonotypes between healthy human individuals. Selected positively for CCR7 and CD45RO-negative, naive CD8 cells excluded terminally differentiated effector memory CD45RA+ cells. Clones were read by immunoSEQ multiplex PCR, and TCRdb kept only the in-frame ones, dropping some. Of 550,000 to 650,000 clones detected, about 95% appear once; the ten largest clones hold 0.11%. Sequencing input: naive CD8+ T cells sorted from blood. Every receptor here comes from a woman aged 25 to 39 in good health.

This chain connects TRBV6-6 to TRBJ1-1; TRBD1 might be the D (5 bases). V was cut by 2 bases and J by 7 bases, with 5 bases left in between. The germline gives CDR1 MNHNY, CDR2 SVGAGI (reference sequence). The CDR3 is 11 amino acids. The CDR3, as DNA: TGTGCCAGCAGTTACGACAGTGAAGCTTTCTTT. It codes for CASSYDSEAFF.

A note on this clone: Other nucleotide sequences from this sample produce the same CDR3. This rearrangement joins TRBV5-1 to TRBJ1-5, with D tentatively TRBD1 (5 bases). V was clipped by 0 bases and J by 5 bases, with 6 bases between them. Germline V gene lookup returns CDR1 SGHRS and CDR2 YFSETQ. This CDR3 spans 13 amino acids. The CDR3 reads CASSLGGDQPQHF. CDR3 nucleotides: TGCGCCAGCAGCTTGGGGGGCGATCAGCCCCAGCATTTT.

This chain's CDR3 is CASSFGTFGNTIYF. Here the CDR3 DNA reads TGTGCCAGCAGCTTTGGGACATTCGGAAACACCATATATTTT. The chain recombines TRBV5-6 with TRBJ1-3; D possibly corresponds to TRBD1 (6 bases). The CDR3 extends over 14 amino acids. Looked up from germline, CDR1 is SGHDT and CDR2 is YYEEEE. Between the trimmed V and J ends, which lost 2 bases and 4 bases, there was a span of 10 bases.

The rearrangement joins TRBV10-2 to TRBJ1-2; maybe TRBD1 (5 bases). Germline V gene lookup returns CDR1 WSHSY and CDR2 SAAADI. The CDR3 has 14 residues. Between the trimmed V and J ends, which lost 5 bases and 0 bases, there was a span of 10 bases. This CDR3 reads CASSPGTSNYGYTF. CDR3 DNA: TGCGCCAGCAGTCCCGGGACGTCTAACTATGGCTACACCTTC.

The chain employs TRBV7-2 and TRBJ2-7, with 12 bases lining up with TRBD1. V lost 3 bases to trimming and J lost 5 bases; unmatched junction nucleotides: 5. CDR3 size: 15 residues. CDR1 is SGHTA and CDR2 is FQGNSA in the germline V gene. CDR3 sequence (DNA): TGTGCCAGCAGCTTTGGGGGACAGGGGGCCCACGAGCAGTACTTC. Translating gives CASSFGGQGAHEQYF.

The chain carries TRBV5-4 and TRBJ2-7, with D unresolved. The V end was cut by 1 base, the J end by 5 bases, with 7 bases between. The CDR3 sequence is 12 residues long. Germline values: CDR1 SGHNT, CDR2 YYREEE (reference sequence). DNA of the CDR3: TGTGCCAGCAGCTTGCGGAGCGACGAGCAGTACTTC. Its translation: CASSLRSDEQYF.

The V gene is TRBV27, the J gene TRBJ2-2, with TRBD1 identical over 8 bases. Losses at the gene ends were 5 bases for V and 1 base for J; bases not matched to a gene: 6. The CDR3 has 16 amino acids. The germline V gene has CDR1 MNHEY and CDR2 SMNVEV (reference sequence). The CDR3, as DNA: TGTGCCAGCAGTCCCACCGGGACAGGGAACACCGGGGAGCTGTTTTTT. It yields the protein CASSPTGTGNTGELFF.

The chain links TRBV19 to TRBJ1-1, with 7 bases aligning to TRBD1. The ends lost 4 bases at V and 4 bases at J; junction bases unmatched: 9. Germline V lookup: CDR1 LNHDA, CDR2 SQIVND (reference sequence). This CDR3 region has 15 residues. The CDR3, as DNA: TGTGCCAGTAGTAGCCCTAACAGGGGAGGCACTGAAGCTTTCTTT. Its protein product is CASSSPNRGGTEAFF.

This clone was observed once. The rearrangement links TRBV5-6 to TRBJ2-3; D gene unclear. V was pared by 1 base and J by 2 bases, with 5 bases between. CDR1 and CDR2 from the germline V gene are SGHDT and YYEEEE. This CDR3 contains 13 residues. The DNA of the CDR3 is TGTGCCAGCAGCTTGAGGGTCACAGATACGCAGTATTTT. Amino acid sequence: CASSLRVTDTQYF.

This chain uses TRBV5-1 with TRBJ2-7; TRBD1 matches at 9 bases. CDR1 is SGHRS and CDR2 is YFSETQ in the germline V gene. V lost 2 bases and J lost 3; bases outside the gene matches: 6. This CDR3 has 15 amino acids. This CDR3 reads CASSFEMDRGYEQYF. CDR3 nucleotide sequence: TGCGCCAGCAGCTTCGAAATGGACAGGGGCTACGAGCAGTACTTC.

The rearrangement uses TRBV2 and TRBJ2-4; tentative D call: TRBD1 (6 bases). The CDR3 contains 16 residues. Trimming cost V 2 bases and J 0 bases, with 11 bases left between them. Germline V lookup: CDR1 SNHLY, CDR2 FYNNEI. The DNA for the CDR3 is TGTGCCAGCAGTGAAACAGGGATGGGAGCCAAAAACATTCAGTACTTC. Protein: CASSETGMGAKNIQYF.

The chain links TRBV11-2 to TRBJ1-2; weak D call: TRBD1 (5 bases). This CDR3 is built from 15 residues. Trimming cost V 0 bases and J 5 bases, with 13 bases left between them. CDR1 is SGHAT, CDR2 FQNNGV, per germline. The CDR3 loop is CASSLEVRGEYGYTF. For the CDR3, the DNA is TGTGCCAGCAGCTTAGAGGTGAGGGGAGAGTATGGCTACACCTTC. Based on the CDR3 plus reference TRBV11-2 and TRBJ1-2, the full variable domain is EAGVAQSPRYKIIEKRQSVAFWCNPISGHATLYWYQQILGQGPKLLIQFQNNGVVDDSQLPKDRFSAERLKGVDSTLKIQPAKLEDSAVYLCASSLEVRGEYGYTFGSGTRLTVV.

V and J are TRBV19 and TRBJ2-7; D gene unclear. The CDR3 has 12 residues. Germline assignment: CDR1 LNHDA and CDR2 SQIVND (reference sequence). V gave up 9 bases and J gave up 4 bases, with 13 bases separating them. The DNA for the CDR3 is TGTGCCAGCCCCCCCACGCGGTACGAGCAGTACTTC. Residues: CASPPTRYEQYF.

The genes are TRBV7-9 and TRBJ2-7; D is unresolved. CDR3 length: 12 amino acids. Germline CDR1 reads SEHNR; CDR2 reads FQNEAQ (reference sequence). With 2 bases removed from V and 5 bases from J, the gap between germline ends came to 7 bases. Here the CDR3 DNA reads TGTGCCAGCAGCTTAATTGTGGACGAGCAGTACTTC. This encodes CASSLIVDEQYF.

This CDR3 reads CASSLRGSGNEQFF. In nucleotides, the CDR3 is TGCGCCAGCAGCTTGAGAGGGAGTGGCAATGAGCAGTTCTTC. This chain links TRBV5-1 with TRBJ2-1, with a weak D call TRBD2 (5 bases). From germline, CDR1 is SGHRS and CDR2 YFSETQ. This CDR3 spans 14 amino acids. The V end lost 1 base, the J end lost 6 bases, and 11 bases lay between the germline ends.

V usage is TRBV11-1 and J usage is TRBJ2-1; 13 bases align to TRBD2. The CDR3 has 16 residues. V was clipped by 4 bases and J by 4 bases; unmatched bases: 4. Germline loops: CDR1 SGHAT, CDR2 FQDESV (reference sequence). CDR3 coding DNA: TGTGCCAGCAGCTCGACTAGCGGGAGGAGATACAATGAGCAGTTCTTC. Translation: CASSSTSGRRYNEQFF.

The chain employs TRBV27 and TRBJ2-7; the D gene is possibly TRBD1 (6 bases). Germline V gene data show CDR1 as MNHEY and CDR2 as SMNVEV (reference sequence). Trimming left V 6 bases short and J 0 bases short, with 9 bases between. The CDR3 is 13 residues long. The CDR3 DNA reads TGTGCCAGCAGCCCGGGACACTCCTACGAGCAGTACTTC. This codes for CASSPGHSYEQYF.